This TCR beta chain was recorded in a study of beta chain features in type 1 diabetes. V gave up 5 bases and J gave up 4 bases; unmatched junction bases: 8. Germline CDR1 and CDR2: SGHVS and FNYEAQ. The CDR3 runs 16 residues. The table lists this clone with a few counts. Since all of the isolated RNA was reverse transcribed, expressed TCRB transcripts were what got sequenced. Data came from immunoSEQ multiplex PCR; TCRdb stores just in-frame clones and leaves some out. The repertoire consists of 900,000 or so clones, with about a sixth occurring once and the leading ten covering 0.02% to 0.025%. V gene TRBV7-6 combines with J gene TRBJ2-6, with 7 positions matching TRBD1. The sequence came from a woman younger than 30 in good health. The source material was naive CD4+ T cells from blood. The CDR3 here is CASSPRQGLGANVLTF. CDR3 in DNA: TGTGCCAGCAGCCCCCGACAGGGTTTGGGGGCCAACGTCCTGACTTTC.